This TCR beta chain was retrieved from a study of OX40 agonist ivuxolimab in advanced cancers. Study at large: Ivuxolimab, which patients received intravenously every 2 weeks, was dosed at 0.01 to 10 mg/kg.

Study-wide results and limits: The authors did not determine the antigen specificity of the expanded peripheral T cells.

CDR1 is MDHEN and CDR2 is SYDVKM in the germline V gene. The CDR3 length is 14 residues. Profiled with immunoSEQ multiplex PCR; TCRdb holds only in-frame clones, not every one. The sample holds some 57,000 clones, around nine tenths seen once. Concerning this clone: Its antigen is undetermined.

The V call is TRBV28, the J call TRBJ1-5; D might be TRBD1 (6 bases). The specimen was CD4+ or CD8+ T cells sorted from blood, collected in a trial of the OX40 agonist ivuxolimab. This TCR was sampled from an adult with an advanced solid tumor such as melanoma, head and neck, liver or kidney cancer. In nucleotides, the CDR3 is TGTGCATCTGCGGTCGGGGGCTTAGTTCAGCCCCAGCATTTT. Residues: CASAVGGLVQPQHF.